The sequence of this T cell receptor beta chain was determined in a study of T cells in Graves' hyperthyroidism and ophthalmopathy. Study observations and caveats: Within blood appeared most thyroid clonotypes that had expanded above 0.001. Separating ophthalmopathy from stable hyperthyroidism was achieved by a 13 V-J model.

There were TCR beta CDR3 regions amplified from RNA transcripts. Initially, a first-round RT-PCR of the TCR CDR3 employed the HTBI primer set. A single record per CDR3 protein comes from TCRdb applying MiXCR to the multiplex PCR reads. The table has about 610,000 distinct CDR3 sequences, about 16% seen once. This sample holds PBMCs from roughly 10 ml fresh peripheral blood. In this sample, this clonotype turned up many times. Its antigen remains unidentified. The sequenced sample consisted of blood. The sequence was collected from a woman in her 40s with Graves' ophthalmopathy.

CDR3 protein: CASSGWVENTEAFF. CDR3 bases: TGTGCCAGCAGTGGGTGGGTGGAGAACACTGAAGCTTTCTTT. The chain carries TRBV28 and TRBJ1-1; D gene unclear. The ends were cut back, 5 bases at V and 1 base at J, with 11 bases in the middle. Looked up from germline, CDR1 is MDHEN and CDR2 is SYDVKM. The CDR3 contains 14 residues.